This entry features one T cell receptor beta chain sequence. Antigen specificity is unknown. The PCR was carried out with 60 Vbeta primers and 13 Jbeta primers. Libraries were prepared by immunoSEQ multiplex PCR; TCRdb keeps only in-frame clonotypes and omits some of them. The data hold about 160,000 clones, with about 65% observed a single time. Germline trimming cut 3 bases from V and 4 bases from J; bases unmatched to any gene: 5. Germline V lookup: CDR1 SGDLS, CDR2 YYNGEE. The CDR3 runs 14 residues. These data come from a study of cytomegalovirus exposure and HLA in healthy donors. Study-level results: Most TCRs appeared rarely, but some public TCRs recurred in many donors. The presence/absence work took it that sequencing depth was about the same across donors.

The sequence was collected from a woman in her twenties or thirties in good health and CMV-seronegative. This chain uses TRBV9 with TRBJ2-7; 9 nucleotides align to TRBD1. Sequencing was done on a sample of PBMCs. CDR3 sequence: CASSAPDRGYEQYF. The CDR3 DNA is TGTGCCAGCAGCGCACCCGACAGGGGGTACGAGCAGTACTTC.